This TCR beta chain came from a study of cytomegalovirus exposure and HLA in healthy donors (TCRdb year 2017). About the full investigation: An earlier analysis of approximately 640 of the donors reported about 290 Gb of sequence data and 120 million or so unique TCR beta sequences from 150 million to 200 million T cells. An early release covering about 600 HLA-typed donors comprised approximately 290 gigabases of sequencing data and around 86 million unique TCR sequences. Of the roughly 400 genotyped donors, 81% were placed in the genetic ancestry cluster associated with self-reported Caucasian donors. The study aimed to test whether cataloging public T cell receptors could reveal signatures of past pathogen exposure. The T cell repertoires of 666 subjects were profiled by immunosequencing and related to cytomegalovirus serostatus. Along with the roughly 700-subject first cohort, a separate validation cohort of around 120 different subjects was used. To predict cytomegalovirus infection status, the study combined high-throughput TCR immunosequencing, statistical association of individual TCRs with disease status, and machine learning. To study patterns of TCR occurrence, a later analysis re-analyzed previously published TCR beta repertoires from 666 donors and added high-resolution HLA genotyping. Rather than using new phenotypic data, the later analysis identified candidate immune exposures from TCR beta sequences and from how often those sequences occurred across donors. In an earlier analysis of 500 to 650 of the donors, high-throughput TCR beta sequencing was used to judge whether each TCR beta V gene segment behaved as functional or pseudogenic. Donor age, sex, ethnicity and CMV serostatus were compiled alongside the repertoire data. A later genetic analysis used genome-wide SNP genotypes for about three fifths of the 666 donors, treating that subset as a discovery cohort. All discovery cohort repertoires had been generated on a single sequencing platform. HLA typing covered class I and class II loci at four-digit resolution. The number of typed donors differed by locus: about 620-640 for A, B, C, DRB1 and DQB1; approximately 520 for DQA1; around 610 for DPA1; and some 450 for DPB1. Because of strong linkage in the cohort, roughly five DR-DQ haplotypes were treated as single units for association and clustering. Across approximately 400 genotyped donors of the cohort, an average of approximately 240,000 unique TCR beta nucleotide sequences per donor were sequenced, and approximately 17% of those sequences were non-productive. Study-wide findings and limitations: A further reported finding was that TCR beta sequences accurately predicted the HLA-A and HLA-B alleles for most subjects in the first cohort. The sequencing pipeline was judged likely to have produced a cluster of highly shared sequence variants as a technical artifact. Because counts were too low, about 18 rarely observed V segments, including chromosome 9 orphons, were excluded from the earlier analysis of 500 to 700 of the donors. In a later genetic analysis, a missense DCLRE1C variant was associated with V-gene and J-gene trimming of TCR beta chains, and the association was replicated in an independent cohort. A later analysis found that HLA-associated TCR beta chains were more clonally expanded and had lower generation probabilities than equally common non-associated chains. The 87-base-pair reads could not distinguish some IMGT-functional V segments, including TRBV6-2 and TRBV6-3, so those segments were excluded. Cytomegalovirus status was reported to be diagnosed by the classifier with high specificity and sensitivity in both the original and validation cohorts. In vitro tests confirmed that a few of the cytomegalovirus-associated TCR beta chains recognize cytomegalovirus antigens. In an earlier analysis of around 600 of the donors, most TCR beta V segments appeared in productive rearrangements about 87% or about 30% of the time, broadly matching IMGT annotations. Presence/absence analyses assumed roughly uniform sequencing depth across donors, an assumption that may not hold. For the cohort, immune exposure information was limited to CMV serostatus. Linkage disequilibrium might explain the correlated functional status among segregating V segments, but an unknown experimental factor could not be ruled out. In a later genetic analysis, fewer N-insertions in productive TCRs were reported among donors in an Asian-associated ancestry cluster than the approximately 630-donor mean. When HLA alleles, especially DR and DQ, strongly co-occurred, TCR associations were difficult to assign to individual alleles. Because HLA typing was unavailable for some donors at each locus, only the typed subset was used in association tests. In a later analysis, several top co-occurrence clusters were reported to appear linked to parvovirus B19, influenza, CMV and Epstein-Barr virus. It was suggested by the authors that the approach could potentially be generalized to other disease states and immunological phenotypes. According to a later analysis, most CMV-associated TCR beta chains appeared to be HLA-restricted, and the HLA associations seemed to be driven largely by CMV exposure. In the study, approximately 160 TCR beta chains were listed as associated with cytomegalovirus. Most TCR sequences were observed very rarely across donors, whereas some public TCRs were present in many individuals. This cohort had only TCR beta chains sequenced, and the lack of alpha or paired-chain data limited which features could be detected. Specific HLA alleles were associated with 15,000 to 20,000 TCR beta sequences at a false discovery rate of 0.05 in a later analysis. In a later analysis, the rate of TCR association differed among HLA loci, with DRB1 alleles having the most associated TCRs and HLA-C alleles having the fewest.

The trim is 5 bases for V and 3 bases for J, with a gap of 14 bases between the germline ends. From the germline V gene, CDR1 is MNHNS and CDR2 is SASEGT. Including the terminal cysteine and phenylalanine, the CDR3 comprises 15 residues. Only the CDR3 DNA stays, 45 bases, in frame from base 1. The library was made by the immunoSEQ multiplex PCR assay. A mixture of 60 forward primers for TCR Vbeta segments and 13 reverse primers for TCR Jbeta segments was used in the multiplex PCR. The CDR3 region of rearranged TCR beta genes was amplified from genomic DNA by a multiplex PCR assay. On the Illumina HiSeq System, the amplified TCR beta libraries were sequenced as 87-base-pair reads. Processing in the source paper ran as follows. Across the 700 or so repertoires, a later analysis counted 75 million to 90 million unique TCR beta chains, roughly 11 million of which were shared by at least two donors. A nearest-neighbor algorithm error-corrected the raw reads and collapsed the reads into unique sequences, merging closely related sequences to remove PCR and sequencing errors. CDR3 sequences were aligned to IMGT reference sequences to assign V, D and J gene segments. For a sequence to be retained, a match of at least six nucleotides to both a V gene segment and a J gene segment was required. Rearrangements were classified as productive when the CDR3 lacked stop codons and remained in frame with V and J, and all other rearrangements were classified as non-productive. Following IMGT convention, CDR3 was defined as the stretch from the second conserved V-encoded cysteine to the conserved J-encoded phenylalanine. In an earlier analysis of just under 600 of the donors, sequences lacking an unambiguous match to a single V gene segment were excluded. An earlier analysis of 587 of the donors classified V segments as functional when productive rearrangements were above 56.7% and as segregating when the standard deviation between donors was above 5%. To diagnose cytomegalovirus status from the catalog of TCR beta chain sequences, a statistical classification framework was built. A later analysis assigned V and J genes by comparing TCR nucleotide sequences with IMGT/GENE-DB human TR gene sequences. A later analysis assigned CDR3 sequences and most-parsimonious VDJ recombination scenarios with the TCRdist pipeline. In a later analysis, each TCR beta chain was defined by its CDR3 amino acid sequence together with its V-gene family, and reads without a unique V-gene family were excluded. As a way to deal with suspected cross-contamination and a sequencing artifact, a later analysis dropped 450 to 700 nucleotide sequences that were highly shared and had low generation probability. A later analysis calculated a clonal expansion index for each public chain from normalized within-repertoire ranks of inferred template counts. A later analysis computed generation probabilities with a VDJ recombination model fitted to out-of-frame rearrangements, and checked the results against IGoR. Hypergeometric tests were used in a later analysis to score TCR-TCR, TCR-HLA and TCR-CMV co-occurrence, with a repertoire-size bias correction applied to the TCR pairs. To estimate false discovery rates, a later analysis permuted the HLA or CMV assignments 20 times. A later analysis grouped co-occurring TCRs with DBSCAN, adding TCRdist sequence similarity when clustering within HLA-allele-positive subsets. Repertoires with fewer than 30,000 or more than 120,000 public chains were left out of co-occurrence clustering, as were about five repertoires with anomalous nucleotide sharing. TCRdb mirrors the immuneACCESS table, restricted to in-frame sequences. Some clones are absent from its copies; in checked studies, under half trace to an unresolved V gene, and the reason for the others is unknown. The V and J calls and clone size are taken from that table; D and trimming were inferred from the DNA. Per the sample table, the count is more than 90,000 clones. 3.7% of the sample comes from the top ten.

Worth noting for this clone: Its target antigen remains unknown.

The cohort was made up of under 800 healthy bone marrow donors. Cohort members were all nominally healthy when sampled, although unrecorded immune exposures were likely present. The donor tested CMV seronegative and was one of the 352 seronegative cohort members. A peripheral blood sample was collected from each donor, and TCR beta sequencing was performed on peripheral blood mononuclear cells. Genomic DNA extraction from the blood cell samples was performed with the Qiagen DNeasy Blood Extraction Kit. The sample taken for sequencing was PBMCs. Rearrangement joined TRBV6-1 to TRBJ2-1; the D segment could be TRBD1, given 5 matching bases. The sequence derives from a man aged 25 to 40 in good health and CMV-seronegative. The encoded CDR3 is CASSPLVQDYNEQFF. The sequenced DNA: TGTGCCAGCAGTCCCCTAGTACAGGACTACAATGAGCAGTTCTTC.